This note documents a single T cell receptor beta chain sequence. Trimming took 6 bases from V and 2 from J, leaving 11 bases between them. This CDR3 region has 14 residues. Germline CDR1 and CDR2: LNHDA and SQIVND (reference sequence). PCR amplification relied on 60 Vbeta primers (plus 13 Jbeta primers). Assay used: immunoSEQ multiplex PCR; TCRdb lists only in-frame clones, some missing. The table shows some 110,000 clones, with roughly 80% occurring only once. These data are taken from a study of cytomegalovirus exposure and HLA in healthy donors. The clonotype originates from a young man in good health and CMV-seropositive. The sequencing input was PBMCs. The rearrangement uses TRBV19 and TRBJ1-5; tentatively, D is TRBD1 (5 bases). CDR3 nucleotide sequence: TGTGCCAGTAGAAGGGGCTGGGGCAATCAGCCCCAGCATTTT. This encodes CASRRGWGNQPQHF.